This TCR beta chain emerged from a study of T-cell reconstitution after alpha-beta-depleted transplantation in children. General study findings and limits: Hyperexpanded clones declined; after one year, newly produced T cells mostly supplied diversity. Recipient T cells and thymic progenitors that survived gave rise to the high TCRbeta diversity observed at day 60 in some patients. About two months after transplant, alpha-beta T cells reportedly came from several hundred expanded graft clones.

As concerns this clonotype: Its antigen remains unknown.

V was trimmed by 3 bases and J by 4 bases, leaving 8 bases between them. This CDR3 contains 13 residues. Germline V CDR1 and CDR2: LNHNV, YYDKDF (reference sequence). Unique molecular identifiers were incorporated during preparation of the TCRbeta library. TCRdb itself ran the PCR reads through MiXCR, one entry per CDR3 protein. The data show some 840,000 distinct CDR3 sequences, around 17% seen once. This material consisted of PBMCs, mostly from graft donor cells, taken 360 days after TCRalphabeta/CD19-depleted stem cell transplant. This clonotype originated in a male patient between 5 and 17 years old who had a stem cell transplant for acute lymphoblastic leukemia, so the T cells may come from the graft donor. The chain recombines TRBV15 with TRBJ2-3; D is uncertain. The CDR3 coding sequence is TGTGCCACCAGCAGTCAGAACGCAGATACGCAGTATTTT. Translation: CATSSQNADTQYF.